These T cell receptor beta chains were read from a single sample in a study of blood T cell repertoires in COVID-19. Data came from immunoSEQ multiplex PCR; TCRdb stores just in-frame clones and leaves some out. The table includes approximately 200,000 clones, approximately 80% detected once. The sequenced sample consisted of peripheral blood. The receptor source for this set is a woman of 80 years or more with COVID-19, enrolled during active disease. The CDR3 runs from the conserved cysteine through the conserved F or W. D genes are given only for firm matches. Clone size appears in some rows only: once, few, many, or a class for an expanded clone.

v_call	d_call	j_call	clone_size	cdr3_nt	cdr3_aa
TRBV27	.	TRBJ2-1	few	TGTGCCAGCAGCCCGAGGTGGGCTAGCGCAAACAATGAGCAGTTCTTC	CASSPRWASANNEQFF
TRBV7-2	TRBD2	TRBJ2-4	few	TGTGCCAGCAGCCATTGGGGACTAGCGGGTCGCCGAGCCAAAAACATTCAGTACTTC	CASSHWGLAGRRAKNIQYF
TRBV11-2	.	TRBJ2-1	.	TGTGCCAGCAGCCGCTACGGTGAGCAGTTCTTC	CASSRYGEQFF
TRBV2	TRBD2	TRBJ2-5	.	TGTGCCAGCATCCCCCTAGCGGGGGTCAGGGAGACCCAGTACTTC	CASIPLAGVRETQYF
TRBV19	.	TRBJ1-2	.	TGTGCCAGTAGTACCCATCATCAGGGCTGGGATGGCTACACCTTC	CASSTHHQGWDGYTF
TRBV13	TRBD1	TRBJ2-1	.	TGTGCCAGCAGCTTACTACGGGACAGGAGCTCCTACAATGAGCAGTTCTTC	CASSLLRDRSSYNEQFF
TRBV7-9	TRBD1	TRBJ2-1	.	TGTGCCAGCAGCTACGGACAGGGTCCATACAATGAGCAGTTCTTC	CASSYGQGPYNEQFF
TRBV11-2	.	TRBJ2-7	.	TGTGCCAGCAGCCCGGGACTGAGCTCCTACGAGCAGTACTTC	CASSPGLSSYEQYF
TRBV28	.	TRBJ1-2	.	TGTGCCAGCAGTTCCGGGGCCGGGGGAGGCTACACCTTC	CASSSGAGGGYTF
TRBV9	.	TRBJ1-5	.	TGTGCCAGCAGCTTGGGCCCGCTCCCGAATCAGCCCCAGCATTTT	CASSLGPLPNQPQHF
TRBV5-4	.	TRBJ1-2	.	TGTGCCAGCAGTCCTGACAGCTACTATGGCTACACCTTC	CASSPDSYYGYTF
TRBV3-1/TRBV3-2	.	TRBJ2-7	few	TGTGCCAGCAGCCAAAACCTGCGGGAGCAGTACTTC	CASSQNLREQYF
TRBV7-3	.	TRBJ2-1	.	TGTGCCAGCAGCCCTGGAGGGTTCGAGCAGTTCTTC	CASSPGGFEQFF
TRBV18	TRBD1	TRBJ1-6	.	TGTGCCAGCTCACCGGGACAGGCCTATAATTCACCCCTCCACTTT	CASSPGQAYNSPLHF
TRBV7-3	TRBD2	TRBJ2-2	once	TGTGCCAGCAGCCGAGGGACTAGCATGGGAACCGGGGAGCTGTTTTTT	CASSRGTSMGTGELFF
TRBV10-1	.	TRBJ2-2	.	TGCGCCAGCAGTGAGTCGGGATTAAGGAGCCGGGGAGCTGTTTTT	CASSESGLRSRGAVF
TRBV27	.	TRBJ1-6	few	TGTGCCAGCAGTTTATCCGGACATTATTCACCCCTCCACTTT	CASSLSGHYSPLHF
TRBV6-5	.	TRBJ1-4	.	TGTGCCATAATTAATGAAAAACTGTTTTTT	CAIINEKLFF
TRBV18	.	TRBJ1-1	.	TGTGCCAGCCTTGACGCGACAGCAAACACTGAAGCTTTCTTT	CASLDATANTEAFF
TRBV11-3	.	TRBJ2-1	.	TGTGCCAGCAAGGGCGGGGTGGGGGAGCAGTTCTTC	CASKGGVGEQFF
TRBV11-3	TRBD1	TRBJ2-3	.	TGTGCCAGCAGCGAAGCGACAGGGGGTGCGCAGTATTTT	CASSEATGGAQYF
TRBV10-3	TRBD2	TRBJ2-3	.	TGTGCCATCAGTGAGTCCCCGGGAGGTACAGATACGCAGTATTTT	CAISESPGGTDTQYF
TRBV6-6	.	TRBJ2-3	.	TGTGCCAGCAGTTACTCGGAGACGAGCTCCACAGATACGCAGTATTTT	CASSYSETSSTDTQYF
TRBV5-1	TRBD1	TRBJ1-1	.	TGCGCCAGCAGTCAACAGGGGGCTAGCGAAGCTTTCTTT	CASSQQGASEAFF
TRBV3-1/TRBV3-2	.	TRBJ1-1	.	TGTGCCAGCAGCCAAGGGCGCCGGGACACTGAAGCTTTCTTT	CASSQGRRDTEAFF
TRBV19	.	TRBJ2-7	.	TGTGCCAGCGGAGGAGGTCGGTACGAGCAGTACTTC	CASGGGRYEQYF